A single sample is the source of the 16 T cell receptor beta chains below, sequenced in a study of blood T cell repertoires in COVID-19. Produced via immunoSEQ multiplex PCR; TCRdb's table is partial and in-frame only. The repertoire includes around 300,000 clones, around 91% of them detected once, and approximately 4.3% sits in the top ten. Input material: PBMCs or T cells enriched from blood (not recorded which). These receptors were obtained from a woman between 18 and 29 years old with acute COVID-19.

The genes are TRBV7-9 and TRBJ1-2, with D perhaps TRBD1 (5 bases). Trimming cost V 0 bases and J 0 bases, with 8 bases left between them. CDR1 is SEHNR and CDR2 is FQNEAQ in the germline V gene (reference sequence). This CDR3 region has 15 residues. The CDR3 nucleotides are TGTGCCAGCAGCTTAGCTGACAGACCTAACTATGGCTACACCTTC. Translated, it gives CASSLADRPNYGYTF.

V is TRBV29-1 and J is TRBJ2-5; D is ambiguous. Germline V lookup: CDR1 SQVTM, CDR2 ANQGSEA. The CDR3 has 17 residues. V gave up 0 bases and J gave up 0 bases, with 17 bases separating them. This CDR3 reads CSVEDPQTSNYQETQYF. DNA for the CDR3: TGCAGCGTTGAAGATCCACAGACATCGAACTACCAAGAGACCCAGTACTTC.

This clone was recorded only once. J is TRBJ1-2 and V is TRBV6-6, with a tentative D call TRBD1 (6 bases). Trimming removed 5 bases at V and 5 bases at J, with 15 bases between. CDR1 and CDR2 from the germline V gene are MNHNY and SVGAGI (reference sequence). This CDR3 spans 14 amino acids. The CDR3 DNA reads TGTGCCAGCAGTCAGGACAGTTCTCCTTATGGCTACACCTTC. It encodes CASSQDSSPYGYTF.

The J gene is TRBJ2-3, the V gene TRBV12-3 or TRBV12-4; possibly TRBD1 for D (6 bases). The CDR3 contains 12 residues. Between the trimmed V and J ends, which lost 6 bases and 5 bases, there was a span of 9 bases. Here the CDR3 DNA reads TGTGCCAGCAGGTCGACAGGAGATACGCAGTATTTT. It specifies CASRSTGDTQYF.

The rearrangement links TRBV5-5 to TRBJ1-2; tentatively, D is TRBD1 (6 bases). The CDR3 sequence is 15 residues long. Trimming took off 3 bases at V and 6 bases at J, with 18 bases between the two ends. Germline-derived CDR1 and CDR2 are SGHKS and YYEKEE (reference sequence). CDR3 loop: CASSSTSGGLHGYTF. The CDR3 nucleotides read TGTGCCAGCAGCTCCACCTCGGGGGGCTTGCATGGCTACACCTTC.

The chain carries TRBV21-1 and TRBJ2-1; no DNA check was done on the table's D call, TRBD1. TRBV21-1 is recorded as a pseudogene. The CDR3 contains 14 residues. CDR3: CASSKAFMWPEQFF. CDR3 nucleotides: TGTGCCAGCAGCAAAGCGTTCATGTGGCCCGAGCAGTTCTTC.

This chain uses TRBV2 with TRBJ2-7; TRBD1 matches at 8 bases. CDR3 length equals 15 residues. Germline V lookup: CDR1 SNHLY, CDR2 FYNNEI. V shed 3 bases, J shed 2 bases, and the junction held 6 bases outside the gene matches. CDR3 sequence reads: CASSDLGQGTYEQYF. The DNA for the CDR3 is TGTGCCAGCAGTGACCTCGGACAGGGCACCTACGAGCAGTACTTC.

This rearrangement joins TRBV3-1 (or the pseudogene TRBV3-2) to TRBJ2-1; 13 nucleotides align to TRBD2. V lost 5 bases and J lost 2; bases outside the gene matches: 9. Germline-derived CDR1 and CDR2 are LGHDT and YNNKEL (reference sequence). CDR3 length: 18 amino acids. The CDR3 DNA reads TGTGCCAGCAGCGGCCGACTAGCGGGAGGCACCACCTACAATGAGCAGTTCTTC. This encodes CASSGRLAGGTTYNEQFF.

J is TRBJ1-5 and V is TRBV27; D unresolved. Trimming stripped 3 bases from V and 6 bases from J, with 9 bases between. Germline-derived CDR1 and CDR2 are MNHEY and SMNVEV (reference sequence). The CDR3 length is 13 residues. The CDR3 is CASSFSLGQPQHF. In DNA form, the CDR3 reads TGTGCCAGCAGTTTTAGTCTAGGTCAGCCCCAGCATTTT.

V and J are TRBV27 and TRBJ2-3; 8 nucleotides align to TRBD1. Per germline, CDR1 MNHEY and CDR2 SMNVEV (reference sequence). After removal of 4 bases from V and 1 base from J, the junction contained 7 bases not matched to a gene. The CDR3 has 16 residues. The CDR3 spells CASSSDRGGGTDTQYF. DNA of the CDR3: TGTGCCAGCAGTTCTGACAGGGGCGGAGGCACAGATACGCAGTATTTT.

The gene calls are TRBV19 and TRBJ2-5; TRBD2 aligns across 15 bases. J was trimmed by 5 bases and V by 1 base; bases with no gene match: 2. The CDR3 is 16 residues long. From germline, CDR1 is LNHDA and CDR2 SQIVND (reference sequence). The CDR3 DNA sequence: TGTGCCAGTAGTATAGGGACTAGCGGGAGGGCCGAGACCCAGTACTTC. Translation gives CASSIGTSGRAETQYF.

This clone was counted once. The gene calls are TRBV24-1 and TRBJ2-1; tentatively, D is TRBD2 (6 bases). V dropped 3 bases and J dropped 7 bases, with 12 bases sitting between them. Germline V gene lookup returns CDR1 KGHDR and CDR2 SFDVKD. This CDR3 comprises 14 residues. CDR3 DNA: TGTGCCACCAGTGATGTTGGTGGGAGGAATGAGCAGTTCTTC. It translates to CATSDVGGRNEQFF.

This chain connects TRBV6-5 to TRBJ1-3; perhaps TRBD1 as D (6 bases). Germline CDR1 is MNHEY and CDR2 is SVGAGI. Trimming took 7 bases from V and 0 from J, leaving 10 bases between them. This CDR3 comprises 14 residues. The CDR3 DNA reads as TGTGCCAGCACGGACAGTAACTCTGGAAACACCATATATTTT. It specifies CASTDSNSGNTIYF.

The chain is built from TRBV5-5 and TRBJ1-4, with a weak D call TRBD1 (6 bases). Germline assignment: CDR1 SGHKS and CDR2 YYEKEE (reference sequence). Trimming removed 1 base from V and 5 bases from J, with 6 bases in between. CDR3 size: 13 residues. CDR3 nucleotide sequence: TGTGCCAGCAGCTTGACAGGGAATGAAAAACTGTTTTTT. Residues: CASSLTGNEKLFF.

The chain links TRBV28 to TRBJ1-1; TRBD1 might be the D (6 bases). The CDR3 spans 12 residues. CDR1 and CDR2 from the germline V gene are MDHEN and SYDVKM. The V end was cut by 7 bases, the J end by 6 bases, with 12 bases between. As DNA, the CDR3 is TGTGCCAGCATCTCGGGGGGCGCTGAAGCTTTCTTT. Protein sequence: CASISGGAEAFF. Variable domain in full (rest from reference TRBV28 and TRBJ1-1): DVKVTQSSRYLVKRTGEKVFLECVQDMDHENMFWYRQDPGLGLRLIYFSYDVKMKEKGDIPEGYSVSREKKERFSLILESASTNQTSMYLCASISGGAEAFFGQGTRLTVV.

CDR3 in amino acids: CATSRGTEHYGYTF. The CDR3 nucleotides read TGTGCCACCAGCAGAGGGACTGAACACTATGGCTACACCTTC. The V call is TRBV15, the J call TRBJ1-2, with no clear D. CDR1 LNHNV and CDR2 YYDKDF come from the germline V gene (reference sequence). The CDR3 length is 14 residues. The ends were cut back, 1 base at V and 3 bases at J, with 9 bases in the middle.